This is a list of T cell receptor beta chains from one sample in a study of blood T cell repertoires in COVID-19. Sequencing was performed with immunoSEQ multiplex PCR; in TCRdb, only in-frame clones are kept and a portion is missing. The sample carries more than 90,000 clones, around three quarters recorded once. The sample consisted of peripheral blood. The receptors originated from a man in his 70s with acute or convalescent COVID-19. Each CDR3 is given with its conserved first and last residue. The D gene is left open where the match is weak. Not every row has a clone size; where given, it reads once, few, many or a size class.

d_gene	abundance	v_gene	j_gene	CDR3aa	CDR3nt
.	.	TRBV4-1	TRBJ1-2	CASSHPGTSNYGYTF	TGCGCCAGCAGCCATCCCGGGACATCAAACTATGGCTACACCTTC
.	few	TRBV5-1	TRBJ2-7	CASSLAPGIGGYEQYF	TGCGCCAGCAGCTTGGCCCCGGGAATAGGTGGTTACGAGCAGTACTTC
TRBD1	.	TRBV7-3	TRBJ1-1	CASSPDRVTEAFF	TGTGCCAGCAGCCCGGACAGGGTCACTGAAGCTTTCTTT
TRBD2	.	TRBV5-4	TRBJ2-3	CASSIRAGGGTDTQYF	TGTGCCAGCAGCATTCGAGCGGGAGGGGGCACAGATACGCAGTATTTT
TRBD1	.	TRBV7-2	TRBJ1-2	CASSPPTGGGYGYTF	TGTGCCAGCAGCCCCCCGACAGGGGGCGGCTATGGCTACACCTTC
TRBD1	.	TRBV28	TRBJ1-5	CASSFPTGNNQPQHF	TGTGCCAGCAGTTTTCCGACAGGGAATAATCAGCCCCAGCATTTT
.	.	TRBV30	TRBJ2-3	CAWSYGSTDTQYF	TGTGCCTGGAGTTACGGGAGCACAGATACGCAGTATTTT
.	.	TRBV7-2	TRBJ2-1	CASSLDFGGAVYNEQFF	TGTGCCAGCAGCTTAGATTTCGGCGGGGCGGTATACAATGAGCAGTTCTTC
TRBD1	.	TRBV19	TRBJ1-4	CASDTGTANEKLFF	TGTGCCTCAGATACCGGGACAGCAAATGAAAAACTGTTTTTT
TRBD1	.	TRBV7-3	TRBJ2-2	CASSLEGASNTGELFF	TGTGCCAGCAGCTTAGAGGGGGCTTCGAACACCGGGGAGCTGTTTTTT
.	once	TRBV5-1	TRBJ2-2	CASSLYVGELFF	TGCGCCAGCAGCTTGTATGTCGGGGAGCTGTTTTTT
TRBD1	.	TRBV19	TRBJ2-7	CASSRTGSYEQYF	TGTGCCAGTAGTAGGACAGGGTCCTACGAGCAGTACTTC
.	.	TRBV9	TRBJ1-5	CASSVEGREGQPQHF	TGTGCCAGCAGCGTGGAGGGGCGAGAGGGTCAGCCCCAGCATTTT
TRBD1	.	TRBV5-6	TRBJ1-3	CASSLGQGTGNTIYF	TGTGCCAGCAGCTTGGGACAGGGTACCGGAAACACCATATATTTT
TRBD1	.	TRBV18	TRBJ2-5	CASSPGTVRGEGTQYF	TGTGCCAGCTCACCAGGGACAGTAAGGGGAGAGGGGACCCAGTACTTC
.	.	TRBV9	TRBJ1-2	CASSVRVDDYGYTF	TGTGCCAGCAGCGTGAGGGTTGACGACTATGGCTACACCTTC
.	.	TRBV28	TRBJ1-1	CASSRPGENTEAFF	TGTGCCAGCAGTCGTCCAGGGGAGAACACTGAAGCTTTCTTT
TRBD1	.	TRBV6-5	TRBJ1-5	CAVRGPGGQPQHF	TGTGCTGTTAGGGGGCCGGGTGGTCAGCCCCAGCATTTT
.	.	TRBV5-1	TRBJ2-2	CASSQGTSTARELFF	TGCGCCAGCAGCCAGGGGACATCAACGGCGCGGGAGCTGTTTTTT
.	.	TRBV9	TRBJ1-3	CASSVGVSPGNTIYF	TGTGCCAGCAGCGTAGGAGTTAGCCCTGGAAACACCATATATTTT
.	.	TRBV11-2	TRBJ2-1	CASSLDIAPPRDEQFF	TGTGCCAGCAGCTTAGATATAGCGCCACCGAGGGATGAGCAGTTCTTC
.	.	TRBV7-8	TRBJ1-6	CASSQDSRNSPLHF	TGTGCCAGCAGCCAGGACAGTCGGAATTCACCCCTCCACTTT
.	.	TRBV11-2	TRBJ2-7	CASSPPGYEQYF	TGTGCCAGCAGCCCCCCCGGGTACGAGCAGTACTTC
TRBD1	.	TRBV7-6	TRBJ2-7	CASSSGQGSEQYF	TGTGCCAGCAGCTCCGGACAGGGTTCCGAGCAGTACTTC
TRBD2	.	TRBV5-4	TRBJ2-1	CASSLVASGDNEQFF	TGTGCCAGCAGCTTGGTGGCTAGCGGGGACAATGAGCAGTTCTTC
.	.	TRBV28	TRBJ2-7	CASSQGGALEQYF	TGTGCCAGCAGCCAGGGGGGCGCCCTCGAGCAGTACTTC
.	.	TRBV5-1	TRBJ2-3	CASSLVENTDTQYF	TGCGCCAGCAGCTTGGTAGAAAACACAGATACGCAGTATTTT
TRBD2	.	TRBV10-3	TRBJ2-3	CASRTSGAGTDTQYF	TGTGCCTCGAGGACTAGCGGGGCAGGCACAGATACGCAGTATTTT
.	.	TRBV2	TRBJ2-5	CASSDPAPGEKTQYF	TGTGCCAGCAGTGACCCCGCACCCGGTGAGAAGACCCAGTACTTC
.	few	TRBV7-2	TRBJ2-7	CASSPQGGPYEQYF	TGTGCCAGCAGCCCACAGGGGGGGCCCTACGAGCAGTACTTC
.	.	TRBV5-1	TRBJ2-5	CASSFQEPTQETQYF	TGCGCCAGCAGCTTTCAGGAACCTACCCAAGAGACCCAGTACTTC
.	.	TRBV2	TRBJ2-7	CASSESRVFGISYEQYF	TGTGCCAGCAGTGAAAGTCGGGTATTTGGTATTTCCTACGAGCAGTACTTC
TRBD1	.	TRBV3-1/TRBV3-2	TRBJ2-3	CASSQVGGIGTDTQYF	TGTGCCAGCAGCCAAGTAGGGGGCATTGGCACAGATACGCAGTATTTT
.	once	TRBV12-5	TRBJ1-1	CASGFPGSNTEAFF	TGTGCTAGTGGTTTCCCAGGTTCGAACACTGAAGCTTTCTTT
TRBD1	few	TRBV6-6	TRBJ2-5	CACSGGAEDETQYF	TGTGCCTGTTCAGGGGGCGCTGAGGACGAGACCCAGTACTTC
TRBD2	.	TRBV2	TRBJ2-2	CASSMWSGEAGELFF	TGTGCCAGCAGTATGTGGAGCGGGGAAGCCGGGGAGCTGTTTTTT
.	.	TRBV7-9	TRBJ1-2	CASSLVTNYGYTF	TGTGCCAGCAGCTTAGTTACTAACTATGGCTACACCTTC
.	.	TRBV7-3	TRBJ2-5	CASSGYREETQYF	TGTGCCAGCAGCGGATACAGGGAAGAGACCCAGTACTTC
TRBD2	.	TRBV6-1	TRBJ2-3	CASSEVGGANTQYF	TGTGCCAGCAGTGAAGTCGGGGGGGCAAATACGCAGTATTTT
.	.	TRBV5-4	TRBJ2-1	CASSGDSIYNEQFF	TGTGCCAGCAGCGGGGACTCTATCTACAATGAGCAGTTCTTC
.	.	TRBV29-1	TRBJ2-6	CSVPRPGTRTSSGANVLTF	TGCAGCGTCCCTCGGCCCGGGACAAGGACTAGCTCTGGGGCCAACGTCCTGACTTTC
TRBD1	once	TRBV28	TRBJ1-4	CASSSGTVEKLFF	TGTGCCAGCAGTTCCGGGACAGTTGAAAAACTGTTTTTT